Each of the 26 T cell receptor beta chains below was sequenced from the same sample in a study of T cells in Graves' hyperthyroidism and ophthalmopathy. The source material, RNA transcripts, was used to amplify TCR beta CDR3 regions. The HTBI primer set was used in a first-round RT-PCR of the TCR CDR3. Via MiXCR, TCRdb re-called the multiplex PCR reads, giving one row per CDR3 protein. The sample contains about 350,000 distinct CDR3 sequences, 15% to 20% of which appear only once. Material: blood. The receptors were gathered from a woman aged 40 to 50 with Graves' ophthalmopathy.

This clonotype has a count of ten or more. The V gene is TRBV20-1, the J gene TRBJ2-7; 9 bases line up with TRBD2. There are 14 residues in the CDR3. Trimming at V came to 0 bases and at J to 5 bases, leaving 5 bases not matched to a gene. CDR1 and CDR2 from the germline V gene are DFQATT and SNEGSKA (reference sequence). The CDR3: CSARDLAGSNEQYF. In DNA form, the CDR3 reads TGCAGTGCTAGAGATCTAGCGGGGAGCAACGAGCAGTACTTC.

There are many counts of this clonotype. V is TRBV13 and J is TRBJ2-5, with D possibly matching TRBD1 (5 bases). V was shortened by 5 bases and J by 2 bases, with 18 bases between the two germline ends. CDR3 length: 16 residues. CDR1 is PRHDT and CDR2 is FYEKMQ in the germline V gene (reference sequence). The CDR3 loop is CASSHQGAPRQETQYF. The CDR3 nucleotides read TGTGCCAGCAGCCATCAGGGTGCACCTAGACAAGAGACCCAGTACTTC.

The table lists this clonotype with many counts. The chain is built from TRBV27 and TRBJ1-5; 10 nucleotides agree with TRBD1. This CDR3 has 15 amino acids. CDR1 and CDR2 (germline): MNHEY, SMNVEV (reference sequence). Trimming cost V 4 bases and J 11 bases; bases outside gene matches: 11. The CDR3 bases are TGTGCCAGCAGTTCATCCGGGACAGGGGATATTGCCCAGCATTTT. Residues: CASSSSGTGDIAQHF.

This clonotype was recorded many times. This chain links TRBV25-1 with TRBJ1-3; D unclear. V was shortened by 5 bases and J by 2 bases, with 10 bases between the two germline ends. Germline V gene lookup returns CDR1 MGHDK and CDR2 SYGVNS. The CDR3 has 14 amino acids. The CDR3 loop is CASSLLGAGNTIYF. CDR3 DNA: TGTGCCAGCAGTCTCCTGGGCGCTGGAAACACCATATATTTT.

This clonotype occurred many times. The chain uses TRBV7-2 and TRBJ2-2; the D gene is possibly TRBD2 (5 bases). The CDR3 covers 14 residues. The ends were cut back, 5 bases at V and 4 bases at J, with 11 bases in the middle. Germline V gene lookup returns CDR1 SGHTA and CDR2 FQGNSA. CDR3 amino acids: CASSEQRGTGELFF. The CDR3 DNA is TGTGCCAGCAGCGAACAACGGGGCACCGGGGAGCTGTTTTTT.

This clonotype was detected many times. The J gene is TRBJ2-2, the V gene TRBV28; the D is unclear. The V end lost 1 base, the J end lost 5 bases, and 11 bases lay between the germline ends. The CDR3 is 15 amino acids. Germline V gene data show CDR1 as MDHEN and CDR2 as SYDVKM. The CDR3 loop is CASSLLGARTGELFF. The CDR3 nucleotides are TGTGCCAGCAGTTTATTGGGCGCGCGGACCGGGGAGCTGTTTTTT.

This clonotype has just one count. This clone may be a read error of a much larger clone one base away. V and J are TRBV4-2 and TRBJ2-3; 7 bases line up with TRBD2. From germline, CDR1 is LGHNA and CDR2 YNFKEQ. The V gene end was trimmed by 7 bases and the J gene end by 2 bases; junction bases not matched to a gene: 12. The CDR3 is 16 residues long. The DNA of the CDR3 is TGTGCCAGCATCCCAAGATCTAGCGGATACACAGATACGCAGTATTTT. The encoded protein is CASIPRSSGYTDTQYF.

This clonotype was found many times. J is TRBJ2-5 and V is TRBV5-1; the D gene is possibly TRBD1 (6 bases). Germline V gene data show CDR1 as SGHRS and CDR2 as YFSETQ. The V end was cut by 4 bases, the J end by 1 base, with 11 bases between. This CDR3 contains 14 residues. The CDR3 DNA reads TGCGCCAGCAGCCCGGGACACCCCCAAGAGACCCAGTACTTC. It is translated as CASSPGHPQETQYF.

This clonotype appeared many times. The gene calls are TRBV7-6 and TRBJ2-2; D perhaps matches TRBD2 (5 bases). The CDR3 extends over 17 amino acids. V gave up 1 base and J gave up 4 bases, with 16 bases separating them. Per the germline V gene, CDR1 is SGHVS and CDR2 is FNYEAQ. The CDR3 DNA sequence: TGTGCCAGCAGCTTAGTTCATCTAGCCGCGGGCACCGGGGAGCTGTTTTTT. Protein product: CASSLVHLAAGTGELFF.

This clonotype has ten or more counts. This chain links TRBV15 with TRBJ1-3; 8 positions agree with TRBD1. The germline V gene encodes CDR1 LNHNV and CDR2 YYDKDF (reference sequence). The V segment lost 5 bases and the J segment 8 bases; nucleotides outside the gene matches: 8. This CDR3 spans 14 amino acids. CDR3: CATSQTGDLDTIYF. CDR3 DNA sequence: TGTGCCACCAGCCAGACAGGGGATCTAGACACCATATATTTT.

This CDR3 is CASSPGRGTEAFF. The CDR3 coding sequence is TGTGCCAGCAGCCCGGGACGAGGCACTGAAGCTTTCTTT. The chain carries TRBV12-3 or TRBV12-4 and TRBJ1-1; TRBD1 might be the D (5 bases). The CDR3 contains 13 residues. V was clipped by 6 bases and J by 4 bases, with 12 bases between them.

This clonotype has a count of ten or more. The chain has TRBV28 and TRBJ2-7; 10 bases are a match to TRBD1. The CDR3 sequence is 15 residues long. Per germline, CDR1 MDHEN and CDR2 SYDVKM. V lost 5 bases, J lost 7 bases, and 11 bases stayed unmatched. The CDR3 loop is CASSVPGTGAQEQYF. CDR3 bases: TGTGCCAGCAGTGTCCCCGGGACAGGGGCGCAAGAGCAGTACTTC.

The sample holds many counts of this clonotype. A much larger clonotype is one base distant, so this may be a read error. This chain connects TRBV28 to TRBJ1-1; possible D gene TRBD1, 5 bases. Per the germline V gene, CDR1 is MDHEN and CDR2 is SYDVKM. The CDR3 has 17 residues. The CDR3 protein is CASRPIRVAGPNAEAFF. The CDR3 DNA reads TGTGCCAGCAGACCAATACGGGTGGCAGGGCCGAACGCTGAAGCTTTCTTT.

This clonotype came up many times. V and J are TRBV19 and TRBJ1-5; D uncertain. This CDR3 has 14 amino acids. Germline loops: CDR1 LNHDA, CDR2 SQIVND (reference sequence). V lost 3 bases and J lost 3, with 9 bases in between. The CDR3 sequence is CASSIGQYNQPQHF. CDR3 DNA: TGTGCCAGTAGTATTGGGCAATACAATCAGCCCCAGCATTTT.

This clonotype was found many times. The chain uses TRBV20-1 and TRBJ1-5, with D uncertain. CDR3 length: 15 amino acids. V gave up 7 bases and J gave up 1 base, with 17 bases separating them. The germline CDR1 and CDR2 sequences are DFQATT and SNEGSKA (reference sequence). The CDR3 DNA reads TGCAGTGTAAGTCGAACGGGAGGCAGCAATCAGCCCCAGCATTTT. Encoded protein: CSVSRTGGSNQPQHF.

The sample holds many counts of this clonotype. V and J are TRBV7-9 and TRBJ2-7; D may be TRBD1 (6 bases). Trimming stripped 5 bases from V and 3 bases from J, with 14 bases between. Germline lookup yields CDR1 SEHNR and CDR2 FQNEAQ (reference sequence). The CDR3 covers 14 residues. CDR3 nucleotides: TGTGCCAGCAGCCGCCAGGACAGACTCTACGAGCAGTACTTC. Amino acids: CASSRQDRLYEQYF.

V is TRBV19 and J is TRBJ1-1; tentative D call: TRBD1 (6 bases). CDR1 and CDR2 (germline): LNHDA, SQIVND (reference sequence). The CDR3 totals 16 residues. V was trimmed by 4 bases and J by 0 bases, leaving 15 bases between them. CDR3 coding DNA: TGTGCCAGTAGTACACAGGGCCGGACTATGAACACTGAAGCTTTCTTT. Protein sequence: CASSTQGRTMNTEAFF.

This clonotype was seen ten or more times. The rearrangement uses TRBV18 and TRBJ2-5; 14 nucleotides match TRBD2. Germline CDR1 is KGHSH and CDR2 is LQKENI. The length of the CDR3 is 17 residues. The V segment lost 4 bases and the J segment 1 base; nucleotides outside the gene matches: 5. CDR3 sequence (DNA): TGTGCCAGCTCACGTGGGACTAGCGGGAGCGTCCAAGAGACCCAGTACTTC. Residues: CASSRGTSGSVQETQYF. The entire variable domain, with the rest obtained from reference TRBV18 and TRBJ2-5, is as follows: NAGVMQNPRHLVRRRGQEARLRCSPMKGHSHVYWYRQLPEEGLKFMVYLQKENIIDESGMPKERFSAEFPKEGPSILRIQQVVRGDSAAYFCASSRGTSGSVQETQYFGPGTRLLVL.

The table lists this clonotype with many counts. V usage is TRBV4-3 and J usage is TRBJ1-6; D is ambiguous. Germline V CDR1 and CDR2: LGHNA, YSLEER. This CDR3 is built from 12 residues. V gave up 0 bases and J gave up 10 bases, with 4 bases separating them. The DNA for the CDR3 is TGCGCCAGCAGCCAAGATGAGTCACCCCTCCACTTT. Translation: CASSQDESPLHF.

The chain employs TRBV20-1 and TRBJ1-2; possibly TRBD1 for D (5 bases). Germline CDR1 reads DFQATT; CDR2 reads SNEGSKA (reference sequence). V lost 4 bases, J lost 2 bases, and 11 bases lay in between. The CDR3 runs 13 residues. CDR3 bases: TGCAGTGCTACCCCAGGGTCCAACTATGGCTACACCTTC. It encodes CSATPGSNYGYTF.

There are a few counts of this clonotype. A read error may be the cause here, since a much bigger clone is one base away. The chain uses TRBV5-1 and TRBJ1-2; tentative D call: TRBD1 (5 bases). Trimming shortened V by 5 bases and J by 6 bases, and 11 bases separated the two germline ends. Germline assignment: CDR1 SGHRS and CDR2 YFSETQ. The CDR3 is 12 amino acids. The CDR3 region is CASRLGVDGYTF. The CDR3 DNA is TGCGCCAGCAGACTGGGGGTTGATGGCTACACCTTC.

This clonotype was seen many times. The chain couples TRBV5-1 to TRBJ2-7; D gene uncertain. CDR1 and CDR2 from the germline V gene are SGHRS and YFSETQ. The V end lost 1 base, the J end lost 6 bases, and 11 bases lay between the germline ends. This CDR3 has 13 residues. The DNA of the CDR3 is TGCGCCAGCAGCTTGACATCCTCAGGCGAGCAGTACTTC. Protein product: CASSLTSSGEQYF.

The genes are TRBV12-3 or TRBV12-4 and TRBJ2-7; TRBD2 might be the D (6 bases). This CDR3 contains 15 residues. Deletions cut 6 bases from V and 8 bases from J, with 23 bases between. CDR3 nucleotide sequence: TGTGCCAGCAGGGGGGGTAACAGTCCGGTACGCCAGCAGTACTTC. Translating gives CASRGGNSPVRQQYF.

This clonotype was detected ten times or more. V is TRBV4-1 and J is TRBJ1-1; TRBD1 is a possible D gene (6 bases). This CDR3 is built from 21 residues. Trimming stripped 0 bases from V and 0 bases from J, with 26 bases between. Per the germline V gene, CDR1 is MGHRA and CDR2 is YSYEKL. DNA of the CDR3: TGCGCCAGCAGCCAAGATTCGGGTCTGGGGATGACAGGAGGAATGAACACTGAAGCTTTCTTT. It translates to CASSQDSGLGMTGGMNTEAFF.

This clonotype was seen many times. The chain employs TRBV10-3 and TRBJ2-7; the match to TRBD2 covers 7 bases. This CDR3 contains 13 residues. V lost 2 bases, J lost 3 bases, and 1 base stayed unmatched. CDR1 is ENHRY and CDR2 is SYGVKD in the germline V gene. The CDR3 nucleotides are TGTGCCATCAGTGAGGAGCGGGGCTACGAGCAGTACTTC. The encoded protein is CAISEERGYEQYF.

In its sample, this clonotype was seen many times. The chain uses TRBV20-1 and TRBJ1-1; no definite D call. The CDR3 consists of 8 residues. Looked up from germline, CDR1 is DFQATT and CDR2 is SNEGSKA (reference sequence). V was cut by 1 base and J by 11 bases, with 2 bases left in between. Here the CDR3 reads CSARGAFF. The CDR3 DNA reads as TGCAGTGCTAGAGGTGCTTTCTTT.